This TCR beta chain comes out of a study of shared T cell receptors in the human thymus. V lost 0 bases to trimming and J lost 3 bases, with 15 bases between them. Per germline, CDR1 LGHNA and CDR2 YSLEER. The CDR3 runs 16 residues. Sequenced by immunoSEQ multiplex PCR; TCRdb stores in-frame clones only, minus some. The sample lists almost 550,000 clones, about 80% occurring once. The same specimen was also included in a second study, on human thymus T cells.

Sequenced material: thymocytes. The clonotype was recovered from a boy younger than two with a congenital heart defect. The chain links TRBV4-3 to TRBJ2-7; tentatively, D is TRBD2 (6 bases). This CDR3 is CASSQELGDWGYEQYF. Here the CDR3 DNA reads TGCGCCAGCAGCCAAGAATTGGGGGACTGGGGCTACGAGCAGTACTTC.